The clone carrying this T cell receptor (beta chain) occurred many times. Through a sample-barcoded 5' primer and a J-beta primer mix, a second PCR was run for roughly 7 to 11 cycles. The yield of each sample was at least 2.5 million CDR3-containing paired-end reads. TCRdb fed the 5' RACE reads into MiXCR, producing one record per CDR3 protein. The table has over a million distinct CDR3 sequences, approximately 25% seen once. Peripheral blood from each donor was collected in a volume of approximately 10 milliliters. Isolation per sample recovered at least 7 million PBMCs. The data belong to a study of blood T cells in healthy people across ages. The V gene lost 0 bases and the J gene lost 8 bases, with 11 bases spanning the gap. The germline CDR1 and CDR2 sequences are SGDLS and YYNGEE. The CDR3 length is 13 residues. A further study also used this sample, focusing on T cells of mothers and their children. As that study records: In the second PCR, M1S primer introduced barcodes and 2-4 random bases.

The receptor was derived from a girl aged 2-9 years in good health. The gene calls are TRBV9 and TRBJ1-2; D is ambiguous. Material for sequencing was blood. As DNA, the CDR3 is TGTGCCAGCAGCGTAGGGACCGCGGCGGGCTACACCTTC. It translates to CASSVGTAAGYTF.